The source of this TCR beta chain is a study of T cells in localized non-small cell lung cancer. The study, taken as a whole, reports: One tumor region alone was sequenced, and heterogeneity therefore remains possible.

Assay used: immunoSEQ multiplex PCR; TCRdb lists only in-frame clones, some missing. The sample includes approximately 32,000 clones, over 70% of them seen just once. On this clone itself: Its specificity is unknown.

V lost 4 bases to trimming and J lost 8 bases; unmatched junction nucleotides: 7. This CDR3 has 13 residues. Germline CDR1 LNHDA, CDR2 SQIVND (reference sequence). The receptor comes from a male donor older than 55 with stage III squamous cell lung carcinoma. The material sequenced was peripheral blood, taken before any cancer treatment. The chain has TRBV19 and TRBJ1-2; 7 bases line up with TRBD1. CDR3 protein: CASSTGTVIGYTF. The CDR3 DNA is TGTGCCAGTAGTACGGGGACAGTTATCGGCTACACCTTC.